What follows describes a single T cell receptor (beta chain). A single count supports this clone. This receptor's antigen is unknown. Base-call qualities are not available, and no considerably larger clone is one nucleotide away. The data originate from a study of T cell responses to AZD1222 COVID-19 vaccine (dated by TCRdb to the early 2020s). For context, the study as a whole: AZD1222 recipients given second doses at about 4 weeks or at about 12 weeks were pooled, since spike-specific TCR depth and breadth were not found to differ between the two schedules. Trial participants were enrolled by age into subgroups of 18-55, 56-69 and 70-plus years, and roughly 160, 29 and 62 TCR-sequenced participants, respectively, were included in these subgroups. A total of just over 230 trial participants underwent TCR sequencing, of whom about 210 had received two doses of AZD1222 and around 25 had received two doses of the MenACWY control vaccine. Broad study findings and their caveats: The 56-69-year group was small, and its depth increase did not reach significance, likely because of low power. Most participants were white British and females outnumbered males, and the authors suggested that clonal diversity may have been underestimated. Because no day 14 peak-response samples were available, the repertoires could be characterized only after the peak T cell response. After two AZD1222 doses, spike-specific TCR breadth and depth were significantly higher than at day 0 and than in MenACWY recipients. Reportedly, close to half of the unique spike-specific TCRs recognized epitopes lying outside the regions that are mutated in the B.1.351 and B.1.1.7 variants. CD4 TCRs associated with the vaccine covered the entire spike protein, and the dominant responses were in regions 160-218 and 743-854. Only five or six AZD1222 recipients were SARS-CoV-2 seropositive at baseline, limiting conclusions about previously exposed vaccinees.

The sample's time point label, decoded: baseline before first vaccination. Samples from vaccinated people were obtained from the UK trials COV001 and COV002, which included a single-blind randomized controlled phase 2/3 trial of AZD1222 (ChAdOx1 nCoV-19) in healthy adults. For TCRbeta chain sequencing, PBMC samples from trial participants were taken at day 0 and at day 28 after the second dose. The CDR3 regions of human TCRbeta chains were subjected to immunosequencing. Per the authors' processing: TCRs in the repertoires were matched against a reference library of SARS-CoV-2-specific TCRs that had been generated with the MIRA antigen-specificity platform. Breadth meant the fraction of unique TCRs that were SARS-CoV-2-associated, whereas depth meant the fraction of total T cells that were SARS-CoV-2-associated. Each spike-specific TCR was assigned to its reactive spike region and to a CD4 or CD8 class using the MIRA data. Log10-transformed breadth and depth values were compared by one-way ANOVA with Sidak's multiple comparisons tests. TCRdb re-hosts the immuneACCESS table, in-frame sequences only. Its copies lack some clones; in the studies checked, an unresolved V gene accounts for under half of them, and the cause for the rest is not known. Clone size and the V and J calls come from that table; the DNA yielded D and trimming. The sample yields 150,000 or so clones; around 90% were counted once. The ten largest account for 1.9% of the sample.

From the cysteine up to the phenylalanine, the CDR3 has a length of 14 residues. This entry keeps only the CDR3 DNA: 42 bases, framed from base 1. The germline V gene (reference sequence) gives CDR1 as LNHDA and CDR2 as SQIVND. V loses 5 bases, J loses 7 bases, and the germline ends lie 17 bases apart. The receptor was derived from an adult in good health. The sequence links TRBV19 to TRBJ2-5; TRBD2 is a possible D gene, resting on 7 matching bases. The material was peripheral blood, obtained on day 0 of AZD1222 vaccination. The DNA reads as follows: TGTGCCAGTAGTGCGGGGGCCCCACGGGGGACCCAGTACTTC. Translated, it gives CASSAGAPRGTQYF.